This TCR beta chain was identified during a study of shared clonotypes between healthy human individuals. Study-wide points: What naive subsets generally showed was a larger estimated richness than memory subsets showed.

Recent vaccinations or acute infections were absent in the healthy HIV-negative adult donors. The assay ran at deep level. In the authors' methods: ImmunoSEQ gave junction-only sequences without quality scores, so filtering differed. Measured with immunoSEQ multiplex PCR; TCRdb has only the in-frame clones, and not every one. Clone size and V and J calls were adopted from that table, with D and trimming inferred from the DNA. The sample holds around 510,000 clones; 90% to 97% are singletons and the top ten take 0.055% to 0.075%. The V and J ends lost 2 bases and 0 bases respectively, with 8 bases between them. This CDR3 has 14 amino acids. Germline lookup yields CDR1 SQVTM and CDR2 ANQGSEA. Notes on this clone: Its specificity is unknown.

This sequence joins TRBV29-1 and TRBJ1-3; the D is unclear. The material sequenced was naive CD4+ T cells sorted from blood. Specified subset: CD45RA+ positively selected. The TCR comes from a woman in her twenties or thirties in good health. CDR3 in amino acids: CSVEWGDSGNTIYF. CDR3 DNA sequence: TGCAGCGTTGAATGGGGAGACTCTGGAAACACCATATATTTT.